This TCR beta chain originates from a study of blood T cells in healthy people across ages. Germline CDR1 and CDR2: SQVTM and ANQGSEA. Germline trimming cut 4 bases from V and 2 bases from J; bases unmatched to any gene: 3. The CDR3 is 14 amino acids. Notes on this clonotype: Its matching antigen is unknown.

Notes on the study in general: Estimates of diversity drawn from one million T cells were considered underestimates.

With a J-beta primer mix and a sample-barcoded 5' primer, a second PCR ran about 7 to 12 cycles. TCRdb re-derived calls from the 5' RACE reads in MiXCR, one entry per CDR3 protein. Among 380,000 or so distinct CDR3 sequences listed, approximately 51% were seen once. The sequenced sample was blood. The TCR originated in a man in his fifties or sixties in good health. This sequence joins TRBV29-1 and TRBJ1-2; 11 bases line up with TRBD1. The CDR3 loop reads CSVARTGGNYGYTF. The CDR3 DNA is TGCAGCGTTGCAAGGACAGGGGGCAACTATGGCTACACCTTC.